This T cell receptor (beta chain) was captured in a study of blood T cell repertoires in COVID-19. Study details: Samples came from the United States, Italy and Spain, spanning acute and convalescent COVID-19.

Clones were sequenced by immunoSEQ multiplex PCR, and TCRdb holds only the in-frame ones, with some missing. Of about 180,000 clones detected, 80% appear once; the ten largest clones hold approximately 15%. Ages ranged from roughly 18 to 95 years, with residence in 24 US areas. Categorization into cohorts depended on clinical history that participants reported. Exposed participants encountered a COVID-19 case during the 2 weeks preceding study entry. V lost 8 bases and J 0 bases, leaving 11 bases between the germline ends. This CDR3 has 14 amino acids. CDR1 LNHDA and CDR2 SQIVND come from the germline V gene (reference sequence).

The chain is built from TRBV19 and TRBJ1-3; no clear D. This clonotype originated in a man aged 55-75 years who had been exposed to COVID-19. Specimen: PBMCs or T cells enriched from blood (not recorded which). Written as DNA, the CDR3 is TGTGCCAGTCTACAGAGTTTCTCTGGAAACACCATATATTTT. Translated, it gives CASLQSFSGNTIYF.